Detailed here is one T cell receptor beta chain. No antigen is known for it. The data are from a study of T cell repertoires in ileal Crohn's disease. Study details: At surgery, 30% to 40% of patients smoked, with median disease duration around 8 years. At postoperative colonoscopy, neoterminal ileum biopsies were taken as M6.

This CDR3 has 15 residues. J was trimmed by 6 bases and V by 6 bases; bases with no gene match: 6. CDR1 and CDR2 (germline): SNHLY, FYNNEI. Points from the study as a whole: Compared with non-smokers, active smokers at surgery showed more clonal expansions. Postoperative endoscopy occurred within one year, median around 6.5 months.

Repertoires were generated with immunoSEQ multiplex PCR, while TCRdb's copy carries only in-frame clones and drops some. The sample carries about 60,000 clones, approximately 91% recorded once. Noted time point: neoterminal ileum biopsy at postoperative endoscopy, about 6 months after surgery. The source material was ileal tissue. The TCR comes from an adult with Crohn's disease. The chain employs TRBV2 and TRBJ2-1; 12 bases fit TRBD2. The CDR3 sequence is CASRPGLAGLNEQFF. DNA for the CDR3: TGTGCCAGCAGACCCGGACTAGCGGGGCTCAATGAGCAGTTCTTC.